A single sample gave rise to the 30 T cell receptor beta chains below, sequenced in a study of cytomegalovirus exposure and HLA in healthy donors. PCR employed 60 Vbeta and 13 Jbeta primers. Data came from immunoSEQ multiplex PCR; TCRdb stores just in-frame clones and leaves some out. The sample holds under 200,000 clones, around 82% seen once. The sequenced material came from PBMCs. The receptors were gathered from a man in his 60s in good health and CMV-seronegative.

V and J are TRBV5-6 and TRBJ2-4, with D maybe TRBD2 (5 bases). CDR1 is SGHDT, CDR2 YYEEEE, per germline. This CDR3 comprises 13 residues. The V end was cut by 3 bases, the J end by 6 bases, with 10 bases between. Written as DNA, the CDR3 is TGTGCCAGCAGCTGGAGGACCTTAAACATTCAGTACTTC. It is translated as CASSWRTLNIQYF.

This clone was found once. The chain employs TRBV2 and TRBJ1-1, with D possibly matching TRBD1 (5 bases). V gave up 5 bases and J gave up 5 bases, with 18 bases separating them. The CDR3 totals 15 residues. Germline CDR1 SNHLY, CDR2 FYNNEI. Here the CDR3 DNA reads TGTGCCAGCAGTCCATCGGCGGGGCGGTGGACTGAAGCTTTCTTT. Encoded protein: CASSPSAGRWTEAFF.

This rearrangement joins TRBV18 to TRBJ2-2, with D maybe TRBD1 (6 bases). This CDR3 comprises 15 residues. V was clipped by 0 bases and J by 6 bases, with 11 bases between them. CDR1 is KGHSH, CDR2 LQKENI, per germline. CDR3 in amino acids: CASSPPQGRPGELFF. CDR3 DNA sequence: TGTGCCAGCTCACCACCCCAGGGGCGCCCCGGGGAGCTGTTTTTT.

CDR3 sequence (DNA): TGCAGCGTCCGAGGACTAGCGGGGCCCACAGATACGCAGTATTTT. Encoded protein: CSVRGLAGPTDTQYF. This chain links TRBV29-1 with TRBJ2-3; 12 bases map to TRBD2. The CDR3 is made up of 15 amino acids. Germline V gene data show CDR1 as SQVTM and CDR2 as ANQGSEA. The V segment lost 6 bases and the J segment 2 bases; nucleotides outside the gene matches: 6.

The V and J genes are TRBV6-1 and TRBJ1-5, with 9 positions matching TRBD1. CDR1 is MNHNS, CDR2 SASEGT, per germline. With 6 bases clipped from V and 5 bases from J, the junction kept 8 bases outside the gene matches. CDR3 length: 15 residues. The CDR3 bases are TGTGCCAGCAGGGGGACAGGGCGGTGGGATCAGCCCCAGCATTTT. This gives the protein CASRGTGRWDQPQHF.

The J gene is TRBJ1-5, the V gene TRBV28; the match to TRBD1 covers 9 bases. V gave up 5 bases and J gave up 5 bases; unmatched junction bases: 4. Germline V CDR1 and CDR2: MDHEN, SYDVKM. There are 14 residues in the CDR3. DNA for the CDR3: TGTGCCAGCAGTCCCGGGACAGGGTATCAGCCCCAGCATTTT. This codes for CASSPGTGYQPQHF.

This chain links TRBV2 with TRBJ1-1; no clear D gene. V dropped 5 bases and J dropped 1 base, with 8 bases sitting between them. Looked up from germline, CDR1 is SNHLY and CDR2 is FYNNEI. The CDR3 has 13 residues. The CDR3 DNA follows: TGTGCCAGCAGTCTGATCGGGAACACTGAAGCTTTCTTT. Translation: CASSLIGNTEAFF.

The V and J genes are TRBV2 and TRBJ1-6, with D tentatively TRBD1 (6 bases). CDR1 is SNHLY and CDR2 is FYNNEI in the germline V gene. Trimming removed 6 bases at V and 8 bases at J, with 11 bases between. The CDR3 extends over 13 amino acids. This CDR3 reads CASRGTRDSPLHF. DNA for the CDR3: TGTGCCAGCAGGGGGACAAGGGATTCACCCCTCCACTTT.

The gene calls are TRBV29-1 and TRBJ1-1, with D unclear. CDR1 SQVTM and CDR2 ANQGSEA come from the germline V gene. V lost 7 bases, J lost 4 bases, and 19 bases lay in between. The CDR3 is 14 residues long. The CDR3 sequence is CSAGEGGFSTEAFF. CDR3 coding DNA: TGCAGCGCTGGGGAAGGAGGGTTTTCCACTGAAGCTTTCTTT. The variable domain in full, with the rest retrieved from reference TRBV29-1 and TRBJ1-1, is SAVISQKPSRDICQRGTSLTIQCQVDSQVTMMFWYRQQPGQSLTLIATANQGSEATYESGFVIDKFPISRPNLTFSTLTVSNMSPEDSSIYLCSAGEGGFSTEAFFGQGTRLTVV.

This clone appeared a few times. The rearrangement joins TRBV6-5 to TRBJ1-1, with D perhaps TRBD1 (5 bases). The CDR3 loop spans 16 amino acids. The V end lost 4 bases, the J end lost 6 bases, and 21 bases lay between the germline ends. Germline CDR1 and CDR2: MNHEY and SVGAGI. The CDR3 nucleotides are TGTGCCAGCAGTTCTCCAGGGCCGGGCGGTGTGTCTGAAGCTTTCTTT. Translating it yields CASSSPGPGGVSEAFF.

The chain employs TRBV4-2 and TRBJ1-1, with D uncertain. V lost 1 base, J lost 5 bases, and 14 bases lay in between. The CDR3 totals 15 residues. Germline V gene lookup returns CDR1 LGHNA and CDR2 YNFKEQ. This CDR3 reads CASSQARGGRTEAFF. Written as DNA, the CDR3 is TGTGCCAGCAGCCAAGCCCGGGGAGGGAGGACTGAAGCTTTCTTT.

Only a few counts were recorded for this clone. V usage is TRBV29-1 and J usage is TRBJ2-5; TRBD2 matches 8 bases. V gave up 8 bases and J gave up 3 bases; unmatched junction bases: 2. This CDR3 comprises 11 residues. Looked up from germline, CDR1 is SQVTM and CDR2 is ANQGSEA. The CDR3: CSTGGEETQYF. CDR3 coding DNA: TGCAGCACCGGGGGGGAAGAGACCCAGTACTTC. Combining the CDR3 with reference TRBV29-1 and TRBJ2-5 gives the whole variable domain SAVISQKPSRDICQRGTSLTIQCQVDSQVTMMFWYRQQPGQSLTLIATANQGSEATYESGFVIDKFPISRPNLTFSTLTVSNMSPEDSSIYLCSTGGEETQYFGPGTRLLVL.

This clone was seen more than once but under ten times. The rearrangement links TRBV7-2 to TRBJ2-5; D might be TRBD2 (6 bases). The end of the DNA fits TRBJ2-7 better, so the J call may be wrong. Germline V gene data show CDR1 as SGHTA and CDR2 as FQGNSA. CDR3 size: 14 residues. CDR3 bases: TGTGCCAGCAGCTTGCCCCCCTTAGCGGACGAGCAGTACTTC. Amino acid sequence: CASSLPPLADEQYF.

This clone was seen only a few times. The CDR3 sequence: CASSLFAGVQNQPQHF. CDR3 in DNA: TGTGCCAGCAGCTTGTTTGCGGGGGTTCAAAATCAGCCCCAGCATTTT. V gene TRBV5-6 combines with J gene TRBJ1-5, with D possibly matching TRBD1 (5 bases). Trimming took off 1 base at V and 4 bases at J, with 15 bases between the two ends. The V gene's germline CDR1 is SGHDT and CDR2 YYEEEE. CDR3 length: 16 residues.

With regard to this clone: At one of its ends the junction is not consistent with the germline gene, which may arise from a read error. The chain couples TRBV2 to TRBJ1-5; the D is unclear. The germline gives CDR1 SNHLY, CDR2 FYNNEI. CDR3 length equals 11 residues. The chain's CDR3 is CASSEAQLQHF. DNA of the CDR3: TGTGCCAGCAGTGAAGCACAGCTCCAGCATTTT.

The V call is TRBV25-1, the J call TRBJ2-2; TRBD1 is a possible D gene (6 bases). This CDR3 region has 14 residues. Trimming took off 4 bases at V and 6 bases at J, with 12 bases between the two ends. The germline V gene encodes CDR1 MGHDK and CDR2 SYGVNS. The CDR3 nucleotides are TGTGCCAGCAGTGCCTACAGGGTCTCCGGGGAGCTGTTTTTT. Protein sequence: CASSAYRVSGELFF.

The chain joins TRBV9 to TRBJ1-1; no reliable D call. This CDR3 contains 12 residues. The V and J ends lost 7 bases and 0 bases respectively, with 7 bases between them. CDR1 is SGDLS, CDR2 YYNGEE, per germline. CDR3 bases: TGTGCCAGCGGCTCAGTGAACACTGAAGCTTTCTTT. Amino acids: CASGSVNTEAFF.

This clone occurred a few times. J is TRBJ2-6 and V is TRBV9, with 10 bases fitting TRBD1. The V segment lost 3 bases and the J segment 0 bases; nucleotides outside the gene matches: 12. Germline V gene sequence: CDR1 SGDLS, CDR2 YYNGEE. The length of the CDR3 is 20 residues. The CDR3 DNA sequence: TGTGCCAGCAGCGCCGCCGCGCCCGGGACAGGGGACTCTGGGGCCAACGTCCTGACTTTC. It encodes CASSAAAPGTGDSGANVLTF.

The V call is TRBV2, the J call TRBJ1-5; D may be TRBD1 (5 bases). This CDR3 is built from 15 residues. V was cut by 3 bases and J by 3 bases, with 12 bases left in between. Germline assignment: CDR1 SNHLY and CDR2 FYNNEI. The CDR3 sequence: CASSDEGAFNQPQHF. CDR3 in DNA: TGTGCCAGCAGTGATGAAGGGGCGTTCAATCAGCCCCAGCATTTT. Full variable domain (outside the CDR3, taken from reference TRBV2 and TRBJ1-5): EPEVTQTPSHQVTQMGQEVILRCVPISNHLYFYWYRQILGQKVEFLVSFYNNEISEKSEIFDDQFSVERPDGSNFTLKIRSTKLEDSAMYFCASSDEGAFNQPQHFGDGTRLSIL.

This clone was counted a few times. J is TRBJ1-2 and V is TRBV2; D is uncertain. V lost 5 bases and J 7 bases, leaving 14 bases between the germline ends. This CDR3 is built from 13 residues. Germline-derived CDR1 and CDR2 are SNHLY and FYNNEI. CDR3 loop: CASSTVGSTGYTF. The CDR3 DNA reads TGTGCCAGCAGTACTGTGGGCTCTACTGGCTACACCTTC.

About this clone: A junction end diverges from the germline sequence, so it may reflect a read error. The chain combines TRBV11-2 with TRBJ2-7, with no clear D. The CDR3 spans 11 residues. Germline V gene lookup returns CDR1 SGHAT and CDR2 FQNNGV. CDR3: CASTHSHEQYF. CDR3 nucleotide sequence: TGTGCCAGCACCCACTCCCACGAGCAGTACTTC.

Remarks on this clone: The junction shows a germline mismatch at one end, possibly a read error. The gene calls are TRBV6-1 and TRBJ1-5; possibly TRBD1 for D (6 bases). CDR3 length equals 12 residues. Looked up from germline, CDR1 is MNHNS and CDR2 is SASEGT. CDR3 nucleotides: TGTGCCAGCAACTTACAGGGAAGGCCCCAGAATTTT. Its protein product is CASNLQGRPQNF.

This clone was counted a few times. The rearrangement links TRBV13 to TRBJ2-5, with a weak D call TRBD2 (6 bases). CDR3 length: 13 residues. The germline CDR1 and CDR2 sequences are PRHDT and FYEKMQ (reference sequence). The V end lost 3 bases, the J end lost 14 bases, and 19 bases lay between the germline ends. CDR3 residues: CASSFGRASALYF. The CDR3, as DNA: TGTGCCAGCAGCTTTGGTCGGGCTAGCGCCTTATACTTC. Together with reference TRBV13 and TRBJ2-5, the CDR3 gives the full variable domain: AAGVIQSPRHLIKEKRETATLKCYPIPRHDTVYWYQQGPGQDPQFLISFYEKMQSDKGSIPDRFSAQQFSDYHSELNMSSLELGDSALYFCASSFGRASALYFGPGTRLLVL.

The chain carries TRBV15 and TRBJ2-3; D is possibly TRBD1 (5 bases). This CDR3 contains 15 residues. The ends were cut back, 5 bases at V and 2 bases at J, with 14 bases in the middle. The germline V gene has CDR1 LNHNV and CDR2 YYDKDF (reference sequence). DNA for the CDR3: TGTGCCACCAGCCGTCTGACAGCAAACACAGATACGCAGTATTTT. Translated, it gives CATSRLTANTDTQYF.

The J gene is TRBJ2-1, the V gene TRBV25-1, with 7 nucleotides matching TRBD1. Losses at the gene ends were 4 bases for V and 3 bases for J; bases not matched to a gene: 0. The germline V gene has CDR1 MGHDK and CDR2 SYGVNS. The CDR3 spans 13 residues. CDR3 nucleotides: TGTGCCAGCAGTGGGACAGGCTACAATGAGCAGTTCTTC. Amino acids: CASSGTGYNEQFF.

This clone was counted between two and nine times. This chain uses TRBV6-5 with TRBJ2-1; 14 bases align to TRBD2. CDR3 length: 15 amino acids. Trimming took 7 bases from V and 6 from J; bases not matched to a gene: 5. The germline gives CDR1 MNHEY, CDR2 SVGAGI. The CDR3 protein is CASTGGLAGVNEQFF. The CDR3 nucleotides read TGTGCCAGCACCGGGGGACTAGCGGGAGTCAATGAGCAGTTCTTC.

Points on this clone: This likely comes from a read error, as the CDR3 has no conserved phenylalanine or tryptophan at its end. V gene TRBV6-6 combines with J gene TRBJ2-4; 7 nucleotides align to TRBD2. The junction had 7 bases not matched to a gene; V was cut back by 2 bases and J by 6 bases. The CDR3 is 15 amino acids. The V gene's germline CDR1 is MNHNY and CDR2 SVGAGI (reference sequence). The CDR3 DNA reads as TGTGCCAGCAGTTACGGGGGGAGGGCCGGAAACATTCAGTACCTC. It specifies CASSYGGRAGNIQYL.

This clone has more than one count but fewer than ten. The chain joins TRBV5-4 to TRBJ2-1; TRBD2 agrees at 11 bases. CDR1 and CDR2 from the germline V gene are SGHNT and YYREEE (reference sequence). This CDR3 comprises 17 residues. V lost 3 bases and J lost 6; bases outside the gene matches: 11. CDR3 region: CASSSGTTSGKSNEQFF. The CDR3 DNA follows: TGTGCCAGCAGCTCCGGCACGACTAGCGGGAAATCCAATGAGCAGTTCTTC.

The chain employs TRBV9 and TRBJ2-1; weak D call: TRBD2 (6 bases). The CDR3 is 14 amino acids. The germline V gene has CDR1 SGDLS and CDR2 YYNGEE. V lost 0 bases and J lost 9, with 13 bases in between. The CDR3 protein is CASSVAAEAGEQFF. The CDR3 bases are TGTGCCAGCAGCGTAGCGGCGGAAGCGGGTGAGCAGTTCTTC.

V and J are TRBV2 and TRBJ1-2, with D possibly being TRBD1 (6 bases). The V gene lost 1 base and the J gene lost 6 bases, with 9 bases spanning the gap. The CDR3 extends over 13 amino acids. Germline V CDR1 and CDR2: SNHLY, FYNNEI. The CDR3 sequence is CASSEDRVHGYTF. The CDR3 coding sequence is TGTGCCAGCAGTGAAGACAGGGTTCATGGCTACACCTTC.